This TCR beta chain was identified during a study of T cell responses to AZD1222 COVID-19 vaccine. Study results and caveats: Spike as a whole was targeted by vaccine-associated CD4 TCRs, dominant at 160-218 and 743-854. Clonal diversity was possibly underestimated, and the donors were mostly white British, with more females.

This clone was seen once. Its antigen remains unknown. Timing groups of about 4 and about 12 weeks for second doses were pooled. Repertoires were generated with immunoSEQ multiplex PCR, while TCRdb's copy carries only in-frame clones and drops some. This sample has around 120,000 clones, with 85% to 95% found just once. The CDR3 consists of 15 residues. CDR1 and CDR2 from the germline V gene are KGHSY and FQNENV. V lost 3 bases to trimming and J lost 9 bases; unmatched junction nucleotides: 4. The sample in question was peripheral blood, obtained 28 days after the second AZD1222 dose. The TCR was taken from an adult who received the AZD1222 COVID-19 vaccine. The J gene is TRBJ1-6, the V gene TRBV16; 11 positions match TRBD1. The CDR3 protein is CASSHAGTGGSPLHF. CDR3 DNA: TGTGCCAGCAGCCACGCAGGGACAGGGGGTTCACCCCTCCACTTT.